This record covers a single TCR beta chain. With a J-beta primer mix and a sample-barcoded 5' primer, a second PCR ran about 7 to 12 cycles. TCRdb redid the calling of the 5' RACE reads with MiXCR, one entry per CDR3 protein. The table lists about 620,000 distinct CDR3 sequences, 52% of them singletons, with about 13% in the top ten. The germline CDR1 and CDR2 sequences are SGDLS and YYNGEE. V lost 0 bases to trimming and J lost 6 bases, with 13 bases between them. CDR3 length: 15 amino acids. This entry comes from a study of blood T cells in healthy people across ages. The sample was blood. This TCR derives from a woman older than 75 in good health. The J gene is TRBJ2-1, the V gene TRBV9; tentative D call: TRBD2 (6 bases). For the CDR3, the DNA is TGTGCCAGCAGCGTAGCTCCCACTAGCTTCAATGAGCAGTTCTTC. Its protein product is CASSVAPTSFNEQFF.